The 30 T cell receptor beta chains listed next were all sequenced from one sample in a study of blood T cell repertoires in COVID-19 (dated by TCRdb to the early 2020s). The library was obtained by the immunoSEQ multiplex PCR assay. As stored in TCRdb, this immuneACCESS dataset retains in-frame rearrangements with V and J assigned. A fraction of the clones does not appear; measured against another copy, unresolved V genes explain less than half of the discrepancy, and the remainder lacks a known reason. The sample data list 140,000 to 150,000 clones, and around four fifths of these were observed just once. Around 3.1% of the sample rests with the top ten. The source material was peripheral blood. Receptor source: a woman in her forties with active or convalescent COVID-19.

This clone has ten or more counts. The V call is TRBV28, the J call TRBJ1-3, with D possibly matching TRBD1 (5 bases). Trimming removed 3 bases from V and 0 bases from J, with 9 bases in between. The V gene's germline CDR1 is MDHEN and CDR2 SYDVKM. This CDR3 spans 15 amino acids. As DNA, the CDR3 is TGTGCCAGCAGTTTCGGGGGGAACTCTGGAAACACCATATATTTT. As protein: CASSFGGNSGNTIYF. Variable domain in full (rest from reference TRBV28 and TRBJ1-3): DVKVTQSSRYLVKRTGEKVFLECVQDMDHENMFWYRQDPGLGLRLIYFSYDVKMKEKGDIPEGYSVSREKKERFSLILESASTNQTSMYLCASSFGGNSGNTIYFGEGSWLTVV.

The chain carries TRBV6-4 and TRBJ2-1; 10 bases line up with TRBD2. Trimming removed 0 bases from V and 8 bases from J; junction bases left unmatched: 10. Germline V gives CDR1 MRHNA, CDR2 SNTAGT. The CDR3 sequence is 17 residues long. DNA of the CDR3: TGTGCCAGCAGTGACTCCCAGCGGGGGGGATCTTGGGATGAGCAGTTCTTC. Amino acids: CASSDSQRGGSWDEQFF.

The chain uses TRBV5-1 and TRBJ1-2; maybe TRBD1 (5 bases). CDR3 size: 15 residues. Per the germline V gene, CDR1 is SGHRS and CDR2 is YFSETQ. Trimming took off 0 bases at V and 2 bases at J, with 11 bases between the two ends. The CDR3, as DNA: TGCGCCAGCAGCTTGGAGGCAGGGCCCAACTATGGCTACACCTTC. Translating gives CASSLEAGPNYGYTF.

This clone was recorded once. The CDR3 DNA sequence: TGTGCCACCAGCAGAGAGGGTGCGGGAACCTATGGCTACACCTTC. Translation gives CATSREGAGTYGYTF. The rearrangement links TRBV15 to TRBJ1-2; the D is unclear. Germline values: CDR1 LNHNV, CDR2 YYDKDF (reference sequence). The CDR3 extends over 15 amino acids. Trimming cost V 0 bases and J 4 bases, with 12 bases left between them.

The gene calls are TRBV19 and TRBJ2-5; 10 bases map to TRBD1. V lost 6 bases to trimming and J lost 1 base; unmatched junction nucleotides: 8. In germline, CDR1 is LNHDA, CDR2 SQIVND (reference sequence). The CDR3 is 16 amino acids. CDR3 loop: CASSALRTGGQETQYF. The DNA of the CDR3 is TGTGCCAGTAGCGCCCTCCGGACAGGGGGCCAAGAGACCCAGTACTTC.

This clone was picked up a small number of times. This chain joins TRBV29-1 and TRBJ1-1; TRBD1 matches 9 bases. The V segment lost 7 bases and the J segment 5 bases; nucleotides outside the gene matches: 11. The CDR3 runs 14 residues. CDR1 is SQVTM, CDR2 ANQGSEA, per germline. The CDR3 here is CSARTGAGGTEAFF. The CDR3 DNA sequence: TGCAGCGCTCGGACAGGGGCCGGTGGGACTGAAGCTTTCTTT.

There are many counts of this clone. The V gene is TRBV24-1, the J gene TRBJ2-3; 10 bases are shared with TRBD1. Per the germline V gene, CDR1 is KGHDR and CDR2 is SFDVKD. J was trimmed by 4 bases and V by 4 bases; bases with no gene match: 7. The CDR3 length is 16 residues. The CDR3 nucleotides are TGTGCCACCAGTGACCCGGGACAGGGGAGCCCAGATACGCAGTATTTT. Translation gives CATSDPGQGSPDTQYF.

The chain joins TRBV11-3 to TRBJ2-3; 7 bases map to TRBD2. This CDR3 spans 16 amino acids. J lost 2 bases, V lost 1 base, and 6 bases had no gene match. Germline-derived CDR1 and CDR2 are SGHNT and YENEEA. The DNA of the CDR3 is TGTGCCAGCAGCTTAGTCAGCGGGGACCCCACAGATACGCAGTATTTT. It yields the protein CASSLVSGDPTDTQYF.

This sequence joins TRBV28 and TRBJ1-2, with unresolved D. This CDR3 is built from 14 residues. Germline CDR1 MDHEN, CDR2 SYDVKM. V lost 8 bases, J lost 0 bases, and 13 bases lay in between. CDR3 region: CASLNGASNYGYTF. The CDR3, as DNA: TGTGCCAGCCTAAACGGAGCCTCTAACTATGGCTACACCTTC.

The chain links TRBV18 to TRBJ2-7; TRBD1 is a possible D gene (6 bases). Germline CDR1 KGHSH, CDR2 LQKENI. The CDR3 loop spans 17 amino acids. With 2 bases removed from V and 3 bases from J, the gap between germline ends came to 20 bases. CDR3 coding DNA: TGTGCCAGCTCACCAGGGCCCCACAGGGACGATCACTACGAGCAGTACTTC. Amino acid sequence: CASSPGPHRDDHYEQYF.

In DNA form, the CDR3 reads TGTGCCAGCAGTTTGAGACGACAGGGATGGGGTGGCTACACCTTC. Protein sequence: CASSLRRQGWGGYTF. The chain carries TRBV28 and TRBJ1-2, with TRBD1 identical over 7 bases. Germline assignment: CDR1 MDHEN and CDR2 SYDVKM. CDR3 size: 15 residues. V was clipped by 3 bases and J by 7 bases; unmatched bases: 11.

The chain uses TRBV5-1 and TRBJ2-7; 12 positions match TRBD1. The germline V gene encodes CDR1 SGHRS and CDR2 YFSETQ. The J segment lost 5 bases and the V segment lost 4 bases, leaving 10 bases of the junction unmatched. CDR3 size: 16 residues. The CDR3, as DNA: TGCGCCAGCAGCCCAGCGGGGACAGGGGGCCTAAACGAGCAGTACTTC. Translated: CASSPAGTGGLNEQYF.

The V and J genes are TRBV28 and TRBJ1-2, with D uncertain. V dropped 3 bases and J dropped 7 bases, with 12 bases sitting between them. This CDR3 has 13 amino acids. Germline V lookup: CDR1 MDHEN, CDR2 SYDVKM. The CDR3 DNA reads TGTGCCAGCAGTTTGTCGGGTTTGGGTGGCTACACCTTC. Translated: CASSLSGLGGYTF.

The chain recombines TRBV6-5 with TRBJ1-6, with 7 bases lining up with TRBD1. J lost 6 bases, V lost 7 bases, and 3 bases had no gene match. This CDR3 has 13 amino acids. CDR1 and CDR2 from the germline V gene are MNHEY and SVGAGI. The CDR3 sequence: CASKTGRNSPLHF. The CDR3 DNA sequence: TGTGCCAGCAAGACAGGGCGTAATTCACCCCTCCACTTT.

V and J are TRBV12-3 or TRBV12-4 and TRBJ1-1, with D uncertain. CDR3 length: 12 amino acids. V gave up 7 bases and J gave up 7 bases, with 13 bases separating them. The chain's CDR3 is CASTYRGGEAFF. The CDR3 DNA is TGTGCCAGCACATACCGGGGAGGTGAAGCTTTCTTT.

The chain is built from TRBV28 and TRBJ1-2; the match to TRBD1 covers 8 bases. Germline trimming cut 6 bases from V and 8 bases from J; bases unmatched to any gene: 14. There are 15 residues in the CDR3. In germline, CDR1 is MDHEN, CDR2 SYDVKM. This chain's CDR3 is CASSFSRGPFGGYTF. DNA of the CDR3: TGTGCCAGCAGCTTTTCCAGGGGGCCCTTCGGGGGCTACACCTTC.

The J gene is TRBJ2-3, the V gene TRBV5-5; TRBD1 agrees at 9 bases. The germline V gene encodes CDR1 SGHKS and CDR2 YYEKEE (reference sequence). The V and J ends lost 4 bases and 0 bases, in that order; junction bases with no gene match: 6. This CDR3 has 16 amino acids. CDR3 DNA sequence: TGTGCCAGCAGCCTGGGACAGGGTTCTAGCACAGATACGCAGTATTTT. As protein: CASSLGQGSSTDTQYF.

This chain connects TRBV9 to TRBJ1-1; D is ambiguous. The length of the CDR3 is 15 residues. V was trimmed by 0 bases and J by 0 bases, leaving 9 bases between them. CDR1 is SGDLS, CDR2 YYNGEE, per germline. The chain's CDR3 is CASSVAPGMNTEAFF. The DNA of the CDR3 is TGTGCCAGCAGCGTAGCTCCGGGGATGAACACTGAAGCTTTCTTT.

This clone has a handful of counts. The chain is built from TRBV6-5 and TRBJ1-2; 7 nucleotides agree with TRBD1. The CDR3 has 14 residues. Trimming took 2 bases from V and 5 from J; bases not matched to a gene: 5. Looked up from germline, CDR1 is MNHEY and CDR2 is SVGAGI. The CDR3 DNA reads as TGTGCCAGCAGTTACGACAGGGCGCCATATGGCTACACCTTC. This gives the protein CASSYDRAPYGYTF.

DNA of the CDR3: TGTGCCAGTAGTATCTTACTAGCGGGAGGCCTGGGTTCCGAAAACATTCAGTACTTC. Its translation is CASSILLAGGLGSENIQYF. The V call is TRBV19, the J call TRBJ2-4; 12 bases map to TRBD2. The V segment lost 3 bases and the J segment 5 bases; nucleotides outside the gene matches: 14. The germline gives CDR1 LNHDA, CDR2 SQIVND (reference sequence). The CDR3 sequence is 19 residues long.

The chain uses TRBV13 and TRBJ2-3; TRBD1 matches at 7 bases. This CDR3 comprises 19 residues. After removal of 3 bases from V and 2 bases from J, the junction contained 17 bases not matched to a gene. The germline CDR1 and CDR2 sequences are PRHDT and FYEKMQ (reference sequence). The CDR3 is CASSFPPSDRATLTDTQYF. The CDR3 DNA is TGTGCCAGCAGCTTTCCTCCGTCTGACAGGGCAACGCTCACAGATACGCAGTATTTT.

V gene TRBV7-9 combines with J gene TRBJ1-1; 7 bases align to TRBD1. The CDR3 totals 13 residues. Germline CDR1 is SEHNR and CDR2 is FQNEAQ (reference sequence). V lost 8 bases and J lost 10; bases outside the gene matches: 13. CDR3: CASGTAYLHGAFF. The CDR3, as DNA: TGTGCCAGCGGGACAGCTTACCTCCATGGAGCTTTCTTT.

This chain joins TRBV19 and TRBJ1-2, with 7 bases identical to TRBD1. J lost 0 bases, V lost 10 bases, and 5 bases had no gene match. The length of the CDR3 is 13 residues. The germline CDR1 and CDR2 sequences are LNHDA and SQIVND (reference sequence). Written as DNA, the CDR3 is TGTGCCATCTGGACAGGAGCTAACTATGGCTACACCTTC. It yields the protein CAIWTGANYGYTF.

The V gene is TRBV6-5, the J gene TRBJ2-2, with 9 nucleotides matching TRBD1. V shed 2 bases, J shed 7 bases, and the junction held 2 bases outside the gene matches. This CDR3 has 14 residues. The germline gives CDR1 MNHEY, CDR2 SVGAGI. The CDR3 here is CASSYTGGIGELFF. The CDR3 DNA reads as TGTGCCAGCAGTTACACAGGGGGCATCGGGGAGCTGTTTTTT.

This chain connects TRBV28 to TRBJ2-3; tentative D call: TRBD1 (6 bases). Trimming took off 6 bases at V and 8 bases at J, with 18 bases between the two ends. This CDR3 has 14 residues. Germline loops: CDR1 MDHEN, CDR2 SYDVKM. CDR3 amino acids: CASSFQGTTGTQYF. The CDR3, as DNA: TGTGCCAGCAGCTTCCAGGGGACCACGGGTACGCAGTATTTT.

This sequence joins TRBV5-1 and TRBJ1-1; TRBD1 might be the D (6 bases). Trimming cost V 4 bases and J 3 bases, with 13 bases left between them. Germline CDR1 reads SGHRS; CDR2 reads YFSETQ. CDR3 length equals 14 residues. The DNA for the CDR3 is TGCGCCAGCAGCACACAGGGTCTGGACACTGAAGCTTTCTTT. Amino acids: CASSTQGLDTEAFF.

The CDR3 bases are TGTGCCAGCAGCTTAATCCGGGACAGGGGGACGAATGGCTACACCTTC. Translated: CASSLIRDRGTNGYTF. The V call is TRBV7-2, the J call TRBJ1-2; the match to TRBD1 covers 11 bases. V was pared by 2 bases and J by 6 bases, with 8 bases of the junction left unmatched. Germline V gene lookup returns CDR1 SGHTA and CDR2 FQGNSA. The CDR3 has 16 residues.

The J gene is TRBJ2-3, the V gene TRBV28; 7 bases match TRBD2. V shed 3 bases and J 0 bases; nucleotides not matched to a gene: 12. The CDR3 runs 18 residues. The germline V gene has CDR1 MDHEN and CDR2 SYDVKM. In DNA form, the CDR3 reads TGTGCCAGCAGTTTGCTATCCGGGGGGAGAACTAGCACAGATACGCAGTATTTT. Its protein product is CASSLLSGGRTSTDTQYF.

The V and J genes are TRBV28 and TRBJ1-2; D is unclear. V was shortened by 5 bases and J by 8 bases, with 12 bases between the two germline ends. CDR1 and CDR2 (germline): MDHEN, SYDVKM. CDR3 length: 12 residues. CDR3 sequence: CASSPIAWGYTF. CDR3 nucleotide sequence: TGTGCCAGCAGTCCCATAGCTTGGGGCTACACCTTC.

The rearrangement joins TRBV28 to TRBJ1-5; 9 nucleotides align to TRBD1. Germline-derived CDR1 and CDR2 are MDHEN and SYDVKM. The V segment lost 10 bases and the J segment 6 bases; nucleotides outside the gene matches: 7. The CDR3 length is 13 residues. The CDR3 DNA follows: TGTGCCATCACACAGGGGGCGTCTCAGCCCCAGCATTTT. Its translation: CAITQGASQPQHF. Supplemented by reference TRBV28 and TRBJ1-5, the full variable domain reads DVKVTQSSRYLVKRTGEKVFLECVQDMDHENMFWYRQDPGLGLRLIYFSYDVKMKEKGDIPEGYSVSREKKERFSLILESASTNQTSMYLCAITQGASQPQHFGDGTRLSIL.